This entry lists 14 T cell receptor beta chains sequenced from one sample in a study of naive and memory T cell subsets. The library had UMIs added by 3' ligation of an oligonucleotide to TCR cDNA. Amplification of ligated cDNA took four PCR rounds with SP2 and nested alpha and beta constant primers. TCRdb ran MiXCR on the 5' RACE reads and lists one entry per CDR3 protein. The sample includes tens of thousands of distinct CDR3 sequences, 4.7% of them seen just once. The receptors shown here come from a female donor in good health.

The sample holds many counts of this clonotype. CDR3 sequence (DNA): TGCAGCGTAGGGAAACAGGCACTCGACTACGAGCAGTACTTC. It specifies CSVGKQALDYEQYF. The chain joins TRBV29-1 to TRBJ2-7, with D perhaps TRBD1 (5 bases). The CDR3 spans 14 residues. Looked up from germline, CDR1 is SQVTM and CDR2 is ANQGSEA. Trimming cost V 6 bases and J 3 bases, with 18 bases left between them.

This clonotype appeared many times. The V gene is TRBV28, the J gene TRBJ2-7; D possibly corresponds to TRBD1 (6 bases). CDR1 is MDHEN and CDR2 is SYDVKM in the germline V gene. The V end was cut by 3 bases, the J end by 2 bases, with 11 bases between. The CDR3 runs 14 residues. CDR3 amino acids: CASSFNRVPYEQYF. CDR3 DNA: TGTGCCAGCAGTTTTAACAGGGTACCCTACGAGCAGTACTTC.

The table lists this clonotype with many counts. The chain carries TRBV6-5 and TRBJ1-1, with a possible D match to TRBD1 (6 bases). Trimming pared 6 bases from V and 8 bases from J, leaving 10 bases between. This CDR3 contains 11 residues. Germline loops: CDR1 MNHEY, CDR2 SVGAGI. CDR3 nucleotides: TGTGCCAGCAGACTACAGGGAGAAGCTTTCTTT. It translates to CASRLQGEAFF.

The sample holds many counts of this clonotype. The J gene is TRBJ2-3, the V gene TRBV4-1; D is unclear. This CDR3 region has 13 residues. V dropped 0 bases and J dropped 7 bases, with 8 bases sitting between them. Germline assignment: CDR1 MGHRA and CDR2 YSYEKL. For the CDR3, the DNA is TGCGCCAGCAGCCAAGACGGACCTTATACGCAGTATTTT. Its protein is CASSQDGPYTQYF.

On this clonotype: A much bigger clone sits one base away, suggesting this may be a read error. The rearrangement uses TRBV10-3 and TRBJ1-2; TRBD1 is a possible D gene (5 bases). V was trimmed by 6 bases and J by 12 bases, leaving 20 bases between them. Germline V gene data show CDR1 as ENHRY and CDR2 as SYGVKD. This CDR3 is 13 amino acids long. The CDR3 here is CAIRKTEGEGDTF. As DNA, the CDR3 is TGTGCCATCAGGAAGACAGAAGGAGAGGGCGACACCTTC.

This clonotype has a count of ten or more. This chain links TRBV19 with TRBJ1-5; D is unclear. V was shortened by 7 bases and J by 2 bases, with 12 bases between the two germline ends. The germline V gene encodes CDR1 LNHDA and CDR2 SQIVND (reference sequence). This CDR3 region has 14 residues. The CDR3 reads CASTNNIGNQPQHF. Here the CDR3 DNA reads TGTGCCAGTACAAACAATATTGGCAATCAGCCCCAGCATTTT.

This clonotype occurred many times. The chain combines TRBV6-6 with TRBJ2-1; the D is unclear. Trimming removed 6 bases from V and 5 bases from J, with 5 bases in between. In germline, CDR1 is MNHNY, CDR2 SVGAGI (reference sequence). This CDR3 contains 11 residues. CDR3 sequence reads: CASSQNNEQFF. CDR3 nucleotides: TGTGCCAGCAGCCAGAACAATGAGCAGTTCTTC.

This clonotype was seen ten or more times. The V and J genes are TRBV15 and TRBJ1-6, with 7 positions matching TRBD1. The length of the CDR3 is 16 residues. The V gene's germline CDR1 is LNHNV and CDR2 YYDKDF (reference sequence). With V trimmed by 3 bases and J by 4 bases, 6 bases remained unmatched. CDR3 sequence reads: CATSSITGAYNSPLHF. CDR3 coding DNA: TGTGCCACCAGCAGCATAACAGGGGCTTATAATTCACCCCTCCACTTT.

This clonotype appeared a few times. The rearrangement uses TRBV9 and TRBJ2-3, with D unclear. The CDR3 extends over 14 amino acids. Trimming cost V 0 bases and J 6 bases, with 11 bases left between them. Per the germline V gene, CDR1 is SGDLS and CDR2 is YYNGEE. In DNA form, the CDR3 reads TGTGCCAGCAGCGTAGAAGGACCCCCGGATACGCAGTATTTT. It is translated as CASSVEGPPDTQYF.

A word on this clonotype: This may be a read error: a much more frequent sequence differs by one nucleotide. The V call is TRBV6-6, the J call TRBJ1-2; 7 bases match TRBD1. Trimming took 2 bases from V and 12 from J; bases not matched to a gene: 12. CDR3 length equals 14 residues. Germline CDR1 is MNHNY and CDR2 is SVGAGI (reference sequence). CDR3 bases: TGTGCCAGCAGTTACCCTCAGGGGGAGGGGGGCGACACCTTC. Amino acid sequence: CASSYPQGEGGDTF.

This clonotype was detected many times. The gene calls are TRBV5-1 and TRBJ2-3, with TRBD2 matching 8 bases. The V and J ends lost 5 bases and 9 bases, in that order; junction bases with no gene match: 5. The CDR3 has 12 amino acids. From germline, CDR1 is SGHRS and CDR2 YFSETQ. This CDR3 is CASRSGSETQYF. The CDR3 DNA follows: TGCGCCAGCAGAAGCGGGAGTGAGACGCAGTATTTT.

The V and J genes are TRBV5-1 and TRBJ2-7; D is unresolved. The ends were cut back, 0 bases at V and 7 bases at J, with 8 bases in the middle. The CDR3 has 12 residues. Germline V gives CDR1 SGHRS, CDR2 YFSETQ. The CDR3 sequence: CASSLDGWEQYF. The CDR3 DNA reads TGCGCCAGCAGCTTGGATGGTTGGGAGCAGTACTTC.

This clonotype was counted at least ten times. This rearrangement joins TRBV6-2 or TRBV6-3 to TRBJ2-2, with 13 bases aligning to TRBD2. CDR3 size: 20 residues. V was clipped by 5 bases and J by 0 bases; unmatched bases: 12. Germline CDR1 and CDR2: MNHEY and SVGEGT. This CDR3 reads CASSTPRGLAGRANTGELFF. CDR3 nucleotides: TGTGCCAGCAGTACCCCTCGGGGACTAGCGGGACGTGCGAACACCGGGGAGCTGTTTTTT.

This clonotype showed up many times. The genes are TRBV3-1 and TRBJ1-2, with D possibly TRBD1 on 5 matching bases. Germline values: CDR1 LGHDT, CDR2 YNNKEL (reference sequence). The ends were cut back, 0 bases at V and 4 bases at J, with 12 bases in the middle. The CDR3 length is 15 residues. CDR3 region: CASSQEDKFLYGYTF. The CDR3 DNA reads as TGTGCCAGCAGCCAAGAGGACAAGTTCCTCTATGGCTACACCTTC. The whole variable domain, filled in from reference TRBV3-1 and TRBJ1-2, reads DTAVSQTPKYLVTQMGNDKSIKCEQNLGHDTMYWYKQDSKKFLKIMFSYNNKELIINETVPNRFSPKSPDKAHLNLHINSLELGDSAVYFCASSQEDKFLYGYTFGSGTRLTVV.